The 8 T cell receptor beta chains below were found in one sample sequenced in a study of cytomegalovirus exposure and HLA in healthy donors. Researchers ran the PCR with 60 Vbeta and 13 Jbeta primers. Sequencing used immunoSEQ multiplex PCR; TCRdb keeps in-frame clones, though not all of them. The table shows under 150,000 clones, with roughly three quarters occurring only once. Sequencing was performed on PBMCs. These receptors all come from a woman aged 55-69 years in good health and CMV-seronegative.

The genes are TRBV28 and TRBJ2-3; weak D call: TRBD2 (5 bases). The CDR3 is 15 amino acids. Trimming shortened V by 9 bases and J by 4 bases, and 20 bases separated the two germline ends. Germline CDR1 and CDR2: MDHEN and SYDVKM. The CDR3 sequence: CASPPSGVSADTQYF. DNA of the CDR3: TGTGCCAGTCCCCCATCCGGGGTGAGTGCAGATACGCAGTATTTT. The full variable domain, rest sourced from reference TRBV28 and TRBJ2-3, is DVKVTQSSRYLVKRTGEKVFLECVQDMDHENMFWYRQDPGLGLRLIYFSYDVKMKEKGDIPEGYSVSREKKERFSLILESASTNQTSMYLCASPPSGVSADTQYFGPGTRLTVL.

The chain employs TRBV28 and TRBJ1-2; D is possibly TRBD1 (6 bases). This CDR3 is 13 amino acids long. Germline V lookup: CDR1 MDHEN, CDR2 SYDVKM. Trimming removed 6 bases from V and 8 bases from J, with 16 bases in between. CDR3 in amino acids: CASSLDRMRGYTF. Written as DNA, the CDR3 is TGTGCCAGCAGCCTAGACAGGATGCGGGGCTACACCTTC.

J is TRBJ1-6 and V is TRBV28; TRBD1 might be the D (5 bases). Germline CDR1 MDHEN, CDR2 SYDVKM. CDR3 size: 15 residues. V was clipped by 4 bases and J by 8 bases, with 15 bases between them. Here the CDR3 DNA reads TGTGCCAGCAGTTCGACCGACAGCCGCTATTCACCCCTCCACTTT. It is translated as CASSSTDSRYSPLHF. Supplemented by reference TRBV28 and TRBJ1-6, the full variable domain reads DVKVTQSSRYLVKRTGEKVFLECVQDMDHENMFWYRQDPGLGLRLIYFSYDVKMKEKGDIPEGYSVSREKKERFSLILESASTNQTSMYLCASSSTDSRYSPLHFGNGTRLTVT.

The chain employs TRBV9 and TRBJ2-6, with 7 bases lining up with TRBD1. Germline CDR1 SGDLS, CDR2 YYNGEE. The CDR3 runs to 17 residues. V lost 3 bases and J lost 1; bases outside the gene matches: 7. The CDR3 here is CASSAPRQGSGANVLTF. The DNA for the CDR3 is TGTGCCAGCAGCGCTCCTAGACAGGGTTCTGGGGCCAACGTCCTGACTTTC. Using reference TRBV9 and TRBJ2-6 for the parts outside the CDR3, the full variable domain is DSGVTQTPKHLITATGQRVTLRCSPRSGDLSVYWYQQSLDQGLQFLIQYYNGEERAKGNILERFSAQQFPDLHSELNLSSLELGDSALYFCASSAPRQGSGANVLTFGAGSRLTVL.

The CDR3 loop is CASKGDLGGYEQYF. CDR3 bases: TGTGCCAGCAAGGGGGATCTGGGCGGCTACGAGCAGTACTTC. The rearrangement uses TRBV28 and TRBJ2-7, with D possibly TRBD1 on 6 matching bases. Germline-derived CDR1 and CDR2 are MDHEN and SYDVKM. The CDR3 consists of 14 residues. V dropped 7 bases and J dropped 3 bases, with 16 bases sitting between them.

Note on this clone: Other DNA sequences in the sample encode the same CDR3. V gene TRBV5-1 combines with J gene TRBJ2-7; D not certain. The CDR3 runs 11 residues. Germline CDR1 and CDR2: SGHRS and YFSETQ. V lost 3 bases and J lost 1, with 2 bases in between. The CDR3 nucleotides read TGCGCCAGCAGCTCGTCCTACGAGCAGTACTTC. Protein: CASSSSYEQYF.

The DNA of the CDR3 is TGTGCCAGCAGCTTTGGCTTAGCGGGAACCTACGAGCAGTACTTC. It specifies CASSFGLAGTYEQYF. The V gene is TRBV7-2, the J gene TRBJ2-7; 8 bases are shared with TRBD2. The CDR3 runs 15 residues. Germline V gene lookup returns CDR1 SGHTA and CDR2 FQGNSA. Losses at the gene ends were 3 bases for V and 2 bases for J; bases not matched to a gene: 6. The variable domain in full, completed from reference TRBV7-2 and TRBJ2-7, reads GAGVSQSPSNKVTEKGKDVELRCDPISGHTALYWYRQSLGQGLEFLIYFQGNSAPDKSGLPSDRFSAERTGGSVSTLTIQRTQQEDSAVYLCASSFGLAGTYEQYFGPGTRLTVT.

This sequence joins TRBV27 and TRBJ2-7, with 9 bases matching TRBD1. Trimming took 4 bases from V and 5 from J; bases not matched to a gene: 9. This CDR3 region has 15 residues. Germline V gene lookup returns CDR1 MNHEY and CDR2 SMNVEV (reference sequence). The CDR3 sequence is CASSSPGQGIHEQYF. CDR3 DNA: TGTGCCAGCAGTTCACCGGGACAGGGAATCCACGAGCAGTACTTC.